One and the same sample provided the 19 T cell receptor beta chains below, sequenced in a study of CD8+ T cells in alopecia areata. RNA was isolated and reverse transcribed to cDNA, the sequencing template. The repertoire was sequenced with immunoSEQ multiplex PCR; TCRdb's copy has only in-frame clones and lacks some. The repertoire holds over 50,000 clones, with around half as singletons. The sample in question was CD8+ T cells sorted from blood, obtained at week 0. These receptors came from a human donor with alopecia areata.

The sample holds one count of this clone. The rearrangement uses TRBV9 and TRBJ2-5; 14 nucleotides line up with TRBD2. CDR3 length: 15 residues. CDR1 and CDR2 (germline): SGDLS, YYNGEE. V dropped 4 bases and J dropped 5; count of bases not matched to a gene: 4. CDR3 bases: TGTGCCAGCAGCCTCGGGACTAGCGGGAGTGAGACCCAGTACTTC. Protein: CASSLGTSGSETQYF. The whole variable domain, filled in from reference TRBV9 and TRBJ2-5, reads DSGVTQTPKHLITATGQRVTLRCSPRSGDLSVYWYQQSLDQGLQFLIQYYNGEERAKGNILERFSAQQFPDLHSELNLSSLELGDSALYFCASSLGTSGSETQYFGPGTRLLVL.

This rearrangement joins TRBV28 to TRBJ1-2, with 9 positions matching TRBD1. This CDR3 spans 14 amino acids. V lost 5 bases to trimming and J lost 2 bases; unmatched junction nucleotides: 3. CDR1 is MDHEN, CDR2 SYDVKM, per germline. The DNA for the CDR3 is TGTGCCAGCAGTCGACAGGGGGTGAACTATGGCTACACCTTC. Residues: CASSRQGVNYGYTF.

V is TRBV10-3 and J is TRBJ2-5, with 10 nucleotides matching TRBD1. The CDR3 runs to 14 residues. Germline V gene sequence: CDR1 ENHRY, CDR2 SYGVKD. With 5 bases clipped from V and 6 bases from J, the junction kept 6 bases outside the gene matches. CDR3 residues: CAISHGGQGKTQYF. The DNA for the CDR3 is TGTGCCATCAGTCACGGGGGACAGGGGAAGACCCAGTACTTC.

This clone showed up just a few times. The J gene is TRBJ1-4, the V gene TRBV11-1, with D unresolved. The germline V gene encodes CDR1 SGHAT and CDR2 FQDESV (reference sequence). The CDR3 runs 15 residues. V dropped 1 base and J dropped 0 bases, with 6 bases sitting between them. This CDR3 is CASSLVSATNEKLFF. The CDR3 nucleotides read TGTGCCAGCAGCTTAGTATCAGCAACTAATGAAAAACTGTTTTTT.

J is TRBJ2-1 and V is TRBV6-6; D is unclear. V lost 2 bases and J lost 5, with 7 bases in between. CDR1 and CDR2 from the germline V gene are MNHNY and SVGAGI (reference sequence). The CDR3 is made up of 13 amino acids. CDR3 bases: TGTGCCAGCAGTTACGTCCGGGACAATGAGCAGTTCTTC. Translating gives CASSYVRDNEQFF.

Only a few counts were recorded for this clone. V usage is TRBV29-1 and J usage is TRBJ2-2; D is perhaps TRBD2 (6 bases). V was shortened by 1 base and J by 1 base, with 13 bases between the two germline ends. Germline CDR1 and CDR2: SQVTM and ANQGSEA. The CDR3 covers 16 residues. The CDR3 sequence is CSVEVPGRGNTGELFF. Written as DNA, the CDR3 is TGCAGCGTTGAAGTCCCAGGGCGGGGGAACACCGGGGAGCTGTTTTTT.

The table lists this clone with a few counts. The CDR3 DNA follows: TGTGCCAGCAGCTCCGGGACTAGCGGCCACAATGAGCAGTTCTTC. As protein: CASSSGTSGHNEQFF. The genes are TRBV7-9 and TRBJ2-1; TRBD2 matches 11 bases. Losses at the gene ends were 4 bases for V and 5 bases for J; bases not matched to a gene: 4. The length of the CDR3 is 15 residues. Looked up from germline, CDR1 is SEHNR and CDR2 is FQNEAQ (reference sequence). Drawing the rest from reference TRBV7-9 and TRBJ2-1, the complete variable domain is DTGVSQNPRHKITKRGQNVTFRCDPISEHNRLYWYRQTLGQGPEFLTYFQNEAQLEKSRLLSDRFSAERPKGSFSTLEIQRTEQGDSAMYLCASSSGTSGHNEQFFGPGTRLTVL.

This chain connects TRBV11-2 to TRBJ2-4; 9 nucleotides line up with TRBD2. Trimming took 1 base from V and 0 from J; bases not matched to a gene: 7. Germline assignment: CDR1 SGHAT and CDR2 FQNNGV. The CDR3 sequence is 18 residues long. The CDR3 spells CASSLGDSGGIAKNIQYF. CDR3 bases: TGTGCCAGCAGCTTAGGGGATAGCGGGGGCATAGCCAAAAACATTCAGTACTTC.

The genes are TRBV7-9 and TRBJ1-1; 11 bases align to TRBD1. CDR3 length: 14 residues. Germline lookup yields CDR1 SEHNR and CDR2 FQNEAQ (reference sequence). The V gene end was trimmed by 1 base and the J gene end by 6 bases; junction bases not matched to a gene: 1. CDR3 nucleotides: TGTGCCAGCAGCTTAGGGGGACAGGGGGCTGAAGCTTTCTTT. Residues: CASSLGGQGAEAFF. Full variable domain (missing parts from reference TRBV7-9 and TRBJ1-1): DTGVSQNPRHKITKRGQNVTFRCDPISEHNRLYWYRQTLGQGPEFLTYFQNEAQLEKSRLLSDRFSAERPKGSFSTLEIQRTEQGDSAMYLCASSLGGQGAEAFFGQGTRLTVV.

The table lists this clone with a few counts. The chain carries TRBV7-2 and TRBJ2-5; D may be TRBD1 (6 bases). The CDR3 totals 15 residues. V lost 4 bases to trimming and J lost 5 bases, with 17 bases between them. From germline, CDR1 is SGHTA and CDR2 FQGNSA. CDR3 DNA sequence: TGTGCCAGCAGCTCCTGGGACAACCCCCGGGAGACCCAGTACTTC. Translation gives CASSSWDNPRETQYF. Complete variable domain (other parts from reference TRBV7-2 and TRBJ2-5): GAGVSQSPSNKVTEKGKDVELRCDPISGHTALYWYRQSLGQGLEFLIYFQGNSAPDKSGLPSDRFSAERTGGSVSTLTIQRTQQEDSAVYLCASSSWDNPRETQYFGPGTRLLVL.

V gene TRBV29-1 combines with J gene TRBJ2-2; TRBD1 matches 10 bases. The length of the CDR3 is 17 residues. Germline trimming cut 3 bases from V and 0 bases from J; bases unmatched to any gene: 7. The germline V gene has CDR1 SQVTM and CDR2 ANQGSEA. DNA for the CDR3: TGCAGCGTTGATTTGTGGGGGACAGGGGCGAACACCGGGGAGCTGTTTTTT. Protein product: CSVDLWGTGANTGELFF.

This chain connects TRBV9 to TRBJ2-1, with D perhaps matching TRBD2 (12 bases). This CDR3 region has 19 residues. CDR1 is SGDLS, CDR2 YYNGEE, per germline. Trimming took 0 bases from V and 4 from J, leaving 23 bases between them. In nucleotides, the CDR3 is TGTGCCAGCAGCGTAGAAGGGACAGGGGGGACTAGCGGGTACAATGAGCAGTTCTTC. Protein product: CASSVEGTGGTSGYNEQFF.

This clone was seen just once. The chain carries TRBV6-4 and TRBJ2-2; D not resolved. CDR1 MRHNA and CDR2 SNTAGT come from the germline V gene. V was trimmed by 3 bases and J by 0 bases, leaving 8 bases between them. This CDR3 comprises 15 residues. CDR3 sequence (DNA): TGTGCCAGCAGTGAGGGTGCGTCGAACACCGGGGAGCTGTTTTTT. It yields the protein CASSEGASNTGELFF.

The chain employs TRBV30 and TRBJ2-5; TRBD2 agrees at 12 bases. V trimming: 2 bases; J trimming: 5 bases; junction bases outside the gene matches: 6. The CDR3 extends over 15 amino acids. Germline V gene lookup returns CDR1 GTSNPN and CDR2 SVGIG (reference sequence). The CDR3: CAWSRRTSGTETQYF. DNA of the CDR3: TGTGCCTGGAGTAGGAGGACTAGCGGGACGGAGACCCAGTACTTC. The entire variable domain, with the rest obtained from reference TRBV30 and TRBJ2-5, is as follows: SQTIHQWPATLVQPVGSPLSLECTVEGTSNPNLYWYRQAAGRGLQLLFYSVGIGQISSEVPQNLSASRPQDRQFILSSKKLLLSDSGFYLCAWSRRTSGTETQYFGPGTRLLVL.

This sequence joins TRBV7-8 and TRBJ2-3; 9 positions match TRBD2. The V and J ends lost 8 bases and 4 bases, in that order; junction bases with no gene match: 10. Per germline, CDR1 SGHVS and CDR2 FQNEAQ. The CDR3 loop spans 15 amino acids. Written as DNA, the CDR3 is TGTGCCAGCTTTTCTAGTCCTAGCGGGGCAGATACGCAGTATTTT. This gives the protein CASFSSPSGADTQYF. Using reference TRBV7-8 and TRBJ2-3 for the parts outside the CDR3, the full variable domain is GAGVSQSPRYKVAKRGQDVALRCDPISGHVSLFWYQQALGQGPEFLTYFQNEAQLDKSGLPSDRFFAERPEGSVSTLKIQRTQQEDSAVYLCASFSSPSGADTQYFGPGTRLTVL.

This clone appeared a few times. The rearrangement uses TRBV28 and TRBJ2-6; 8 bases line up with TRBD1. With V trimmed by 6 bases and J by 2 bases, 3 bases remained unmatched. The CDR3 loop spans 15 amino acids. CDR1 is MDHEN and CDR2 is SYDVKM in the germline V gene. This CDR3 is CASRDRAAGANVLTF. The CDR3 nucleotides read TGTGCCAGCAGGGACAGGGCGGCTGGGGCCAACGTCCTGACTTTC.

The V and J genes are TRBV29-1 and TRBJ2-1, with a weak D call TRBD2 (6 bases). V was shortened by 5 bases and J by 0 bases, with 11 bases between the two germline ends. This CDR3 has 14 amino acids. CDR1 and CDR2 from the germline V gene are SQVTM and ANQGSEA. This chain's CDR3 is CSVPWRASYNEQFF. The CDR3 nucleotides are TGCAGCGTTCCATGGAGGGCCTCCTACAATGAGCAGTTCTTC.

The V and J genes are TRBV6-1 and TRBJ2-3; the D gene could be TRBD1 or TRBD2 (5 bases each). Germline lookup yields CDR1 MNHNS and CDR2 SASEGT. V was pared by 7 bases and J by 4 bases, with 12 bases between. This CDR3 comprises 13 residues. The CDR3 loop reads CASMGPSPDTQYF. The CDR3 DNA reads TGTGCCAGCATGGGACCCTCCCCAGATACGCAGTATTTT.

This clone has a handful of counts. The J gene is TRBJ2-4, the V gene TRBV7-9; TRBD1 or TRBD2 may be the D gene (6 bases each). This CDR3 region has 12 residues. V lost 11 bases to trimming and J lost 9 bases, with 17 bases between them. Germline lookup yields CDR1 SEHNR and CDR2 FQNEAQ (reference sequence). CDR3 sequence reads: CASVGGRSIQYF. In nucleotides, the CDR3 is TGTGCCTCTGTAGGGGGGAGGAGCATTCAGTACTTC.